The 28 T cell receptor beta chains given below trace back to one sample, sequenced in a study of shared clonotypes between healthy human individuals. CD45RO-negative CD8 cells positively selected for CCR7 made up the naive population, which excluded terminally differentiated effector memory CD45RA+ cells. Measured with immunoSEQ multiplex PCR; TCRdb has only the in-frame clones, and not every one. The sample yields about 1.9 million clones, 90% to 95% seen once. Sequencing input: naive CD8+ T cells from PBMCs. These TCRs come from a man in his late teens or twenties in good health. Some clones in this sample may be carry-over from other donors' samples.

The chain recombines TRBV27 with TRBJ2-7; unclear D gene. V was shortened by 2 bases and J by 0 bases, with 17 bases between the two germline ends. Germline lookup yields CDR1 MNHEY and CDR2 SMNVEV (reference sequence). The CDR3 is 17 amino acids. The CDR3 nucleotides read TGTGCCAGCAGTTTAATTCCGTCTCGCGGCCTCTCCTACGAGCAGTACTTC. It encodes CASSLIPSRGLSYEQYF.

CDR3 protein: CASSQEMGLIYEQYF. The DNA of the CDR3 is TGTGCCAGCAGCCAAGAAATGGGTTTAATCTACGAGCAGTACTTC. The J gene is TRBJ2-7, the V gene TRBV14, with D unresolved. This CDR3 has 15 residues. The germline gives CDR1 SGHDN, CDR2 FVKESK. V lost 0 bases and J 3 bases, leaving 12 bases between the germline ends.

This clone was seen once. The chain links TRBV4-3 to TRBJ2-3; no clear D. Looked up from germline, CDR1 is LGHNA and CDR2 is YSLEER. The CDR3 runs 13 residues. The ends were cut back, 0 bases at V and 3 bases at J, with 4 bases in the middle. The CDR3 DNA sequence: TGCGCCAGCAGCCAAGAGCTAACAGATACGCAGTATTTT. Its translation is CASSQELTDTQYF.

The chain's CDR3 is CASSLTRKDGYTF. CDR3 sequence (DNA): TGTGCCAGCAGTTTAACCAGGAAGGATGGCTACACCTTC. This rearrangement joins TRBV28 to TRBJ1-2; D gene unclear. CDR1 and CDR2 from the germline V gene are MDHEN and SYDVKM. With 2 bases removed from V and 6 bases from J, the gap between germline ends came to 10 bases. This CDR3 is 13 amino acids long.

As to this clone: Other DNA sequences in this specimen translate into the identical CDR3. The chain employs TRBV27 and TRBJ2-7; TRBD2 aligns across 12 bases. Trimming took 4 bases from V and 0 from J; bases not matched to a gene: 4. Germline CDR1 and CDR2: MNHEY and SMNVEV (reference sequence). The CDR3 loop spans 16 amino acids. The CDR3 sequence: CASSSTSGGSSYEQYF. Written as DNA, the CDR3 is TGTGCCAGCAGTTCAACTAGCGGGGGGAGCTCCTACGAGCAGTACTTC.

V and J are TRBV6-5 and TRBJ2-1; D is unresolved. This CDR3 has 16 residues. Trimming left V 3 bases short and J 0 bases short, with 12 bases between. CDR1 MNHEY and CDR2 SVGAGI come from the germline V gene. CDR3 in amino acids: CASSYSGVGSYNEQFF. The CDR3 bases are TGTGCCAGCAGTTATAGTGGGGTAGGCTCCTACAATGAGCAGTTCTTC.

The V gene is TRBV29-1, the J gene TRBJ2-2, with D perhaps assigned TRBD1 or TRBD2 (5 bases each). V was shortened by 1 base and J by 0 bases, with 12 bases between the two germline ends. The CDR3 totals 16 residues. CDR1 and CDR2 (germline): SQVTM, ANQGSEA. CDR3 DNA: TGCAGCGTTGAAGGGGACGGGTACGCGAACACCGGGGAGCTGTTTTTT. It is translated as CSVEGDGYANTGELFF.

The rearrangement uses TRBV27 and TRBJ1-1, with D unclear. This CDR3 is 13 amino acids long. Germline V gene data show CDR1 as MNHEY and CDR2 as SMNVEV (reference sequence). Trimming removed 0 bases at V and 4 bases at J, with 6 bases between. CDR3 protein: CASSLSLGTEAFF. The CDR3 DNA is TGTGCCAGCAGTTTATCTCTAGGCACTGAAGCTTTCTTT.

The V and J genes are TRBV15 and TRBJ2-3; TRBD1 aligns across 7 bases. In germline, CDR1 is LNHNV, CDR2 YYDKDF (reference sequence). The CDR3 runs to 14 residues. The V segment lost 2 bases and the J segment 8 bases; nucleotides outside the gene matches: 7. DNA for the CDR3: TGTGCCACCAGCAGACAACAGGGGCCCCGTACGCAGTATTTT. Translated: CATSRQQGPRTQYF.

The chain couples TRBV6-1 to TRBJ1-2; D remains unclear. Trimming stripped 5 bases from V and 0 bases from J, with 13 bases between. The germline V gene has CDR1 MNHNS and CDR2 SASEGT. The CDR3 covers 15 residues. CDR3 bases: TGTGCCAGCAGTTCAATGAGAGGGACTAACTATGGCTACACCTTC. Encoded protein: CASSSMRGTNYGYTF.

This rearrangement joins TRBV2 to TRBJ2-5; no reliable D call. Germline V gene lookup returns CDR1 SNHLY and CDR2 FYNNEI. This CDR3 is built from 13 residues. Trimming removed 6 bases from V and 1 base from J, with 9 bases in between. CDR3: CASSARPQETQYF. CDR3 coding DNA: TGTGCCAGCAGCGCCCGGCCCCAAGAGACCCAGTACTTC.

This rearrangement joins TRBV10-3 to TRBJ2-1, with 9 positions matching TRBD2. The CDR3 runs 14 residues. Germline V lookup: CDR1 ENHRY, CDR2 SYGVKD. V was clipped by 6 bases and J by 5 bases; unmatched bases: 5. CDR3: CAIRHIAGDNEQFF. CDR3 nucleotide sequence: TGTGCCATCAGACACATAGCGGGAGACAATGAGCAGTTCTTC.

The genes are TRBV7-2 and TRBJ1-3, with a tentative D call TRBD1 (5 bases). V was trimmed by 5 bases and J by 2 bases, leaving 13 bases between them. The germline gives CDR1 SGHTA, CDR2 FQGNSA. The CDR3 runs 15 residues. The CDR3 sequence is CASSPRGPTGNTIYF. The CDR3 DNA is TGTGCCAGCAGCCCCCGGGGACCAACTGGAAACACCATATATTTT.

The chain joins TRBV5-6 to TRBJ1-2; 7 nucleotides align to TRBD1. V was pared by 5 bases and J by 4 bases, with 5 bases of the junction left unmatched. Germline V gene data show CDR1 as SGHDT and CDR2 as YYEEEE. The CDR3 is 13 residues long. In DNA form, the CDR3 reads TGTGCCAGCAGACCAGACAGGGTCTATGGCTACACCTTC. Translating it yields CASRPDRVYGYTF.

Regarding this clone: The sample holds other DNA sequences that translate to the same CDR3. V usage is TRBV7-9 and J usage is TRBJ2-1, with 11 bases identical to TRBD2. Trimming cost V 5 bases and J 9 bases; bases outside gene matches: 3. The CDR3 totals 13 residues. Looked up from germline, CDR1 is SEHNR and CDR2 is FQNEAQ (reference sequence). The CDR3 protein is CASSRTSGSEQFF. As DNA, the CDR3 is TGTGCCAGCAGCCGCACTAGCGGGAGTGAGCAGTTCTTC.

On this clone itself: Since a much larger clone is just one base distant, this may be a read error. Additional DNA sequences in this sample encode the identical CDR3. The CDR3 DNA is TGTGCCAGCAGCTTCGGGGAGACCCAGTACTTC. Amino acids: CASSFGETQYF. The V gene is TRBV7-2, the J gene TRBJ2-5; D is uncertain. V was cut by 3 bases and J by 5 bases, with 4 bases left in between. Germline V gene sequence: CDR1 SGHTA, CDR2 FQGNSA. The CDR3 is made up of 11 amino acids.

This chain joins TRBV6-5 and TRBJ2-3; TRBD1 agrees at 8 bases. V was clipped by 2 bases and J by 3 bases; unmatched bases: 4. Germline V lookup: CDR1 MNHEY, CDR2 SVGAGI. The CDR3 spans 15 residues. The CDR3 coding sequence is TGTGCCAGCAGTTACCTCCAGGGGGCAACAGATACGCAGTATTTT. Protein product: CASSYLQGATDTQYF.

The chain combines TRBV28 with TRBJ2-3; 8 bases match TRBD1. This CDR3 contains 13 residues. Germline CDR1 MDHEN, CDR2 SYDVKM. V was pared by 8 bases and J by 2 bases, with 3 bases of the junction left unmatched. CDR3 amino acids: CASAQGVTDTQYF. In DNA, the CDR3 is TGTGCCAGCGCACAGGGGGTCACAGATACGCAGTATTTT.

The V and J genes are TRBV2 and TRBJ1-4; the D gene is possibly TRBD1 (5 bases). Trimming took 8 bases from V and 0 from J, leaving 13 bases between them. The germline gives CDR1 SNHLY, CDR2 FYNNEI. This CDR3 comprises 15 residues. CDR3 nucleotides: TGTGCCAGCGTGGAGGGGAGTGCAACTAATGAAAAACTGTTTTTT. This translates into CASVEGSATNEKLFF. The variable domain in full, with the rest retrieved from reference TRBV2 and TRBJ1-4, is EPEVTQTPSHQVTQMGQEVILRCVPISNHLYFYWYRQILGQKVEFLVSFYNNEISEKSEIFDDQFSVERPDGSNFTLKIRSTKLEDSAMYFCASVEGSATNEKLFFGSGTQLSVL.

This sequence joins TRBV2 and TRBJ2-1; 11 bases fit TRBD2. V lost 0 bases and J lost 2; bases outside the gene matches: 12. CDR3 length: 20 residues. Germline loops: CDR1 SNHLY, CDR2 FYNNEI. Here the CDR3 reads CASSEALHPELAGAYNEQFF. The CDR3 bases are TGTGCCAGCAGTGAAGCGCTTCACCCGGAACTAGCGGGAGCCTACAATGAGCAGTTCTTC.

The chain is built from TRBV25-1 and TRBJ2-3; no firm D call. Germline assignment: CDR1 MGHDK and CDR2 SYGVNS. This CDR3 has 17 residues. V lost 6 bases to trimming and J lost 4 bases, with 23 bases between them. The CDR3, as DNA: TGTGCCAGCAGGGGGTCAGAGGCCACGGCTCCCCCAGATACGCAGTATTTT. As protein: CASRGSEATAPPDTQYF.

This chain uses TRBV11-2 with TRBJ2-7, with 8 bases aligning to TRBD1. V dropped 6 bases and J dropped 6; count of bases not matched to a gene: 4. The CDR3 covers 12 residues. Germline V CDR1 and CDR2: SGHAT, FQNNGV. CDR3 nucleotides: TGTGCCAGCAGGTTTACAGGGGGCGAGCAGTACTTC. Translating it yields CASRFTGGEQYF.

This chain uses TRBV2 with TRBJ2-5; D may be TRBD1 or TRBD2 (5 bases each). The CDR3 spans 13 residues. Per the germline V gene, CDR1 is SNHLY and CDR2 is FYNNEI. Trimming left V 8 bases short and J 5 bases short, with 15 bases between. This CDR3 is CASVGWGSETQYF. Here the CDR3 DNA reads TGTGCCAGCGTGGGGTGGGGGTCGGAGACCCAGTACTTC.

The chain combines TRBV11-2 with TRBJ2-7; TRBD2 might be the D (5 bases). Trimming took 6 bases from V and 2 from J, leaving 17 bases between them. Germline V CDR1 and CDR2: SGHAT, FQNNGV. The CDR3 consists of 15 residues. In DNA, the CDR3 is TGTGCCAGCAGTTATACCCCGGACTCTCCCTACGAGCAGTACTTC. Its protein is CASSYTPDSPYEQYF.

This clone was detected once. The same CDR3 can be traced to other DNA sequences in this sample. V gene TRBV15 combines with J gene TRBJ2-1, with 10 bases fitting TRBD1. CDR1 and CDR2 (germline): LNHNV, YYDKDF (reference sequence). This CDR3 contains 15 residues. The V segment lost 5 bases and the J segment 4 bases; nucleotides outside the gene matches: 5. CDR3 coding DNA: TGTGCCACCAGCCGGGGACAGGGGATTTACAATGAGCAGTTCTTC. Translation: CATSRGQGIYNEQFF.

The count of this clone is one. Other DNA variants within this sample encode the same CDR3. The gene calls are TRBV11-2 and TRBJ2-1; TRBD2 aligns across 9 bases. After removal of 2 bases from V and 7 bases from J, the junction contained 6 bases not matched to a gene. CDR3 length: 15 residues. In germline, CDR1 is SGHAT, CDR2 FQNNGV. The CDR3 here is CASSLRAGGPNEQFF. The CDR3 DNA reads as TGTGCCAGCAGCTTAAGGGCGGGAGGGCCGAATGAGCAGTTCTTC.

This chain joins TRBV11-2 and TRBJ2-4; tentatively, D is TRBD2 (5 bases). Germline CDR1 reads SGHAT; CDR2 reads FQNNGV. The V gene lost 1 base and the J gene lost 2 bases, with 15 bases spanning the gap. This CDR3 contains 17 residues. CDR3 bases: TGTGCCAGCAGCTTAGGGATCGGGGAAATTTCCAAAAACATTCAGTACTTC. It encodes CASSLGIGEISKNIQYF.

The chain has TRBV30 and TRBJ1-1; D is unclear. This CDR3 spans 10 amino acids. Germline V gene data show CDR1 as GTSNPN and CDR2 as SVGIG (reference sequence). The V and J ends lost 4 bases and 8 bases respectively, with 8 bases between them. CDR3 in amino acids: CAWTKVEAFF. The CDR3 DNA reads TGTGCCTGGACTAAGGTAGAAGCTTTCTTT.